This T cell receptor (beta chain) derives from a study of blood T cell repertoires in COVID-19. Measured with immunoSEQ multiplex PCR; TCRdb has only the in-frame clones, and not every one. The table shows fewer than 600,000 clones, with more than 75% occurring only once. Categorization into cohorts depended on clinical history that participants reported. The V and J ends lost 5 bases and 8 bases, in that order; junction bases with no gene match: 10. The length of the CDR3 is 16 residues. Looked up from germline, CDR1 is MNHEY and CDR2 is SMNVEV (reference sequence). The sample consisted of PBMCs or T cells enriched from blood (not recorded which). The sequence was collected from a woman aged 40 to 55 who had recovered from COVID-19. The chain carries TRBV27 and TRBJ2-1, with 12 bases matching TRBD2. CDR3 DNA sequence: TGTGCCAGCAGTCGTAACCGACTAGCGGGAGACTATGAGCAGTTCTTC. As protein: CASSRNRLAGDYEQFF.